This TCR beta chain was obtained from a study of OX40 agonist ivuxolimab in advanced cancers. Study-level background: Ivuxolimab was an agonistic, fully human IgG2 monoclonal antibody directed against OX40 (CD134), a costimulatory receptor. The paper describes the monotherapy dose-escalation part (N of about 54 patients) of the phase I trial of ivuxolimab. A male proportion of approximately 83% and a mean age of 60 years, ranging from roughly 23 to 80, were recorded for the dose-escalation cohort. Patients were allowed to have had prior anti-PD-1, anti-PD-L1 or anti-CTLA-4 therapy, and approximately 41% of the dose-escalation patients had previously received checkpoint inhibitors. Partial responses occurred in three dose-escalation patients: two with cutaneous melanoma and one with hepatocellular carcinoma. Intravenous ivuxolimab was administered to patients every 2 weeks at six dose levels: 0.01, 0.1, 0.3, 1.5, 3 and 10 mg/kg. Of the approximately 50 dose-escalation patients, hepatocellular carcinoma was present in about 20, melanoma in roughly 15, renal cell carcinoma in 9 and head and neck cancer in 9. Peripheral TCRbeta sequencing aimed to test whether ivuxolimab altered TCR sequence diversity and caused clonal T-cell expansion.

Based on the germline V gene, the CDR1 and CDR2 sequences are LGHNT and FRNRAP. V and J are truncated by 8 bases and 0 bases respectively, leaving an intervening sequence of 10 bases. The CDR3 starts with the cysteine, ends with the phenylalanine, and has 13 residues. Only the CDR3 DNA stays, 39 bases, in frame from base 1. What the authors observed across the whole study: In partial responders in the 0.1-3.0 mg/kg groups, normalized peripheral clonal expansion was found to be among the lowest, especially among CD8+ T cells. On average, CD8+ T cells showed more expanded clones than CD4+ T cells after ivuxolimab. Which antigens the clonally expanded peripheral T cells were specific for was not determined. At doses of 0.1 to 3.0 mg/kg, clonal expansion of both CD4+ and CD8+ T cells in blood was seen between baseline and week 6. Low levels of normalized T-cell clonal expansion were also seen in some patients who did not respond.

Worth noting for this clone: There is no known antigen for this receptor. No much larger clone is present one base from it, and per-base qualities are unavailable.

The trial excluded patients who had a history of autoimmune disease or who were on systemic immunosuppression. Peripheral blood for TCR sequencing was collected from all dose cohorts at baseline, on cycle 4 day 1, and on cycle 7 day 1. The samples were taken from a phase I, first-in-human, multicenter, open-label dose-escalation trial of ivuxolimab. Adults with locally advanced or metastatic melanoma, renal cell carcinoma, hepatocellular carcinoma or head and neck squamous cell carcinoma were enrolled in the trial. Before TCR sequencing, CD4+ T cells and CD8+ T cells were sorted from peripheral blood as separate populations. Genomic DNA was extracted from sorted cells for sequencing of the TCRbeta CDR3 region. The immunoSEQ Assay was used for sequencing of TCRbeta CDR3 regions. TCRdb provides this immuneACCESS table in a form limited to in-frame rearrangements. Some clones are lacking; in checked studies, under half of them reflect an unresolved V gene, and why the rest are absent is not known. This sample lists about 34,000 clones; 70% to 85% were detected once. The ten top clones hold 11% of the sample.

This clonotype originated in an adult with an advanced solid tumor such as melanoma, head and neck, liver or kidney cancer. Material: CD4+ or CD8+ T cells sorted from blood, obtained in a trial of the OX40 agonist ivuxolimab. This chain is built from TRBV12-5 and TRBJ1-1; perhaps TRBD1 is the D gene, with 5 bases matching. The DNA sequence is as follows: TGTGCTAGTAAGGTGGGACTGAACACTGAAGCTTTCTTT. It codes for CASKVGLNTEAFF.